The rows below give T cell receptor beta chains drawn from one sample of a study of beta chain features in type 1 diabetes. The method was immunoSEQ multiplex PCR; TCRdb's version includes in-frame clones alone and lacks a portion of them. The sample yields a few hundred thousand clones, 16% seen once. Sequencing input: naive CD4+ T cells from blood. All receptors come from a man aged 25 to 40 with type 1 diabetes. Both conserved end residues are part of each CDR3. Each record gives: J gene, clone size, V gene, D gene, CDR3 protein, CDR3 DNA. D genes are given only for firm matches. Clone size, where shown, is once, few, many, or a class for clones that have expanded.

TRBJ2-7 few TRBV6-1 NA CASSELPSYEQYF TGTGCCAGCAGTGAGTTACCGAGCTACGAGCAGTACTTC
TRBJ1-1 NA TRBV29-1 NA CSVETAMNTEAFF TGCAGCGTTGAAACAGCTATGAACACTGAAGCTTTCTTT
TRBJ2-5 few TRBV11-2 TRBD1 CASSKGQLGETQYF TGTGCCAGCAGCAAGGGACAGTTAGGAGAGACCCAGTACTTC
TRBJ2-5 few TRBV7-9 NA CASSLTFGTPQETQYF TGTGCCAGCAGCTTGACGTTCGGGACGCCGCAAGAGACCCAGTACTTC
TRBJ2-3 few TRBV30 NA CAWREGPVTQYF TGTGCCTGGAGAGAGGGCCCCGTTACGCAGTATTTT
TRBJ2-7 NA TRBV7-9 TRBD2 CASSLSLGLAGASSYEQYF TGTGCCAGCAGCTTAAGTTTGGGACTAGCGGGAGCAAGCTCCTACGAGCAGTACTTC
TRBJ2-3 few TRBV30 NA CAWSPPRGGADTQYF TGTGCCTGGAGTCCCCCGAGGGGGGGCGCAGATACGCAGTATTTT
TRBJ2-2 few TRBV5-6 NA CASSLRITGELFF TGTGCCAGCAGCTTGCGAATTACCGGGGAGCTGTTTTTT
TRBJ2-7 few TRBV7-9 TRBD1 CASSYDRGPYEQYF TGTGCCAGCAGCTACGACAGGGGGCCCTACGAGCAGTACTTC
TRBJ2-1 NA TRBV7-2 TRBD2 CASSLRSSGTYNEQFF TGTGCCAGCAGCTTACGATCTAGCGGAACCTACAATGAGCAGTTCTTC
TRBJ2-3 NA TRBV29-1 NA CSISAGQSTDTQYF TGCAGCATCTCCGCCGGACAGTCCACAGATACGCAGTATTTT
TRBJ2-5 NA TRBV30 NA CAWSWGFQETQYF TGTGCCTGGAGTTGGGGGTTCCAAGAGACCCAGTACTTC
TRBJ2-1 few TRBV30 NA CAWSVQSNEQFF TGTGCCTGGAGTGTACAGAGCAATGAGCAGTTCTTC
TRBJ2-3 few TRBV29-1 TRBD1 CSVRDSIADTQYF TGCAGCGTCCGGGACAGTATTGCAGATACGCAGTATTTT
TRBJ2-7 NA TRBV12-5 NA CASGPRLGGEQYF TGTGCTAGTGGCCCGAGGTTGGGAGGAGAGCAGTACTTC
TRBJ2-5 NA TRBV4-1 TRBD1 CASSQGARGRETQYF TGCGCCAGCAGCCAAGGGGCCAGGGGGCGAGAGACCCAGTACTTC
TRBJ2-1 NA TRBV28 NA CASSLYGSSEQFF TGTGCCAGCAGTTTATATGGCAGCAGTGAGCAGTTCTTC
TRBJ2-5 few TRBV18 NA CASSPPGKETQYF TGTGCCAGCTCACCACCGGGAAAAGAGACCCAGTACTTC
TRBJ2-5 NA TRBV30 NA CAWSVPQETQYF TGTGCCTGGAGTGTACCCCAAGAGACCCAGTACTTC
TRBJ2-7 NA TRBV6-5 NA CASSYDGTDSYEQYF TGTGCCAGCAGTTACGATGGGACGGACTCCTACGAGCAGTACTTC
TRBJ1-4 NA TRBV7-9 NA CASSPQGVGNEKLFF TGTGCCAGCAGCCCCCAGGGAGTGGGTAATGAAAAACTGTTTTTT
TRBJ2-3 NA TRBV7-2 NA CASSLFGQNTQYF TGTGCCAGCAGCTTATTTGGCCAGAATACGCAGTATTTT
TRBJ2-1 NA TRBV23-1 NA CASGQGICNEQFF TGCGCCAGCGGGCAGGGTATTTGCAATGAGCAGTTCTTC
TRBJ2-5 NA TRBV4-1 TRBD1 CASSQGVDRGGETQYF TGCGCCAGCAGCCAGGGTGTAGACAGGGGAGGCGAGACCCAGTACTTC
TRBJ2-3 few TRBV4-3 NA CASSPLRGTDTQYF TGCGCCAGCAGCCCGCTGAGGGGCACAGATACGCAGTATTTT
TRBJ2-6 NA TRBV10-3 NA CAISESRGAGANVLTF TGTGCCATCAGTGAGTCGCGGGGAGCTGGGGCCAACGTCCTGACTTTC
TRBJ1-2 NA TRBV5-6 NA CASSFEERLGYTF TGTGCCAGCAGCTTCGAGGAACGTCTCGGCTACACCTTC
TRBJ2-7 NA TRBV6-6 NA CASRGYYEQYF TGTGCCAGCCGAGGGTACTACGAGCAGTACTTC
TRBJ2-5 few TRBV5-1 TRBD1 CASRSGTGQSQYF TGCGCCAGCAGGTCCGGGACGGGACAGTCCCAGTACTTC
TRBJ2-4 NA TRBV9 NA CASSFDEKNIQYF TGTGCCAGCAGCTTTGACGAGAAAAACATTCAGTACTTC
TRBJ2-3 NA TRBV9 TRBD2 CASSVAGGAADTQYF TGTGCCAGCAGCGTAGCGGGAGGGGCTGCAGATACGCAGTATTTT
TRBJ2-3 NA TRBV5-1 TRBD2 CASSLVLAGVTQYF TGCGCCAGCAGCTTGGTACTAGCGGGAGTTACGCAGTATTTT
TRBJ2-7 NA TRBV25-1 NA CASSPPGARYEQYF TGTGCCAGCAGTCCCCCGGGGGCGAGGTACGAGCAGTACTTC
TRBJ2-7 few TRBV20-1 NA CSALLAEQYF TGCAGTGCTCTTCTAGCGGAGCAGTACTTC
TRBJ2-1 NA TRBV7-2 NA CASISGPIAYNEQFF TGTGCCAGCATCTCAGGACCTATAGCGTACAATGAGCAGTTCTTC
TRBJ2-1 NA TRBV30 TRBD2 CAWRRTSGTSYNEQFF TGTGCCTGGAGGCGGACTAGCGGAACGTCCTACAATGAGCAGTTCTTC
TRBJ2-3 few TRBV9 TRBD1 CASSAQGDRDTQYF TGTGCCAGCAGCGCACAGGGGGATAGGGATACGCAGTATTTT
TRBJ2-1 few TRBV29-1 NA CSVVIGSGAAYNEQFF TGCAGCGTTGTAATTGGTAGCGGAGCTGCCTACAATGAGCAGTTCTTC
TRBJ2-4 few TRBV13 TRBD2 CASSASGSGDIQYF TGTGCCAGCAGTGCTAGCGGGAGCGGGGACATTCAGTACTTC
TRBJ1-2 NA TRBV27 TRBD1 CASGYTGVVYGYTF TGTGCCAGCGGCTATACAGGGGTAGTCTATGGCTACACCTTC